This TCR beta chain was sequenced during a study of shared clonotypes between healthy human individuals. Naive CD8 cells lacked CD45RO, underwent positive selection for CCR7 and left out terminally differentiated effector memory CD45RA+ cells. V was pared by 6 bases and J by 9 bases, with 14 bases between. This CDR3 contains 12 residues. CDR1 is LNHDA, CDR2 SQIVND, per germline (reference sequence). Only in-frame clones appear in the TCRdb table, and some are missing; sequencing was by immunoSEQ multiplex PCR. Among around 2,000,000 clones listed, less than 95% were seen once. The material sequenced was naive CD8+ T cells sorted from blood. The receptor was isolated from a man in his late teens or twenties in good health. The gene calls are TRBV19 and TRBJ2-5; D ambiguous. Here the CDR3 reads CASRDESSAQYF. CDR3 nucleotide sequence: TGTGCCAGTAGGGACGAGTCTTCGGCCCAGTACTTC.